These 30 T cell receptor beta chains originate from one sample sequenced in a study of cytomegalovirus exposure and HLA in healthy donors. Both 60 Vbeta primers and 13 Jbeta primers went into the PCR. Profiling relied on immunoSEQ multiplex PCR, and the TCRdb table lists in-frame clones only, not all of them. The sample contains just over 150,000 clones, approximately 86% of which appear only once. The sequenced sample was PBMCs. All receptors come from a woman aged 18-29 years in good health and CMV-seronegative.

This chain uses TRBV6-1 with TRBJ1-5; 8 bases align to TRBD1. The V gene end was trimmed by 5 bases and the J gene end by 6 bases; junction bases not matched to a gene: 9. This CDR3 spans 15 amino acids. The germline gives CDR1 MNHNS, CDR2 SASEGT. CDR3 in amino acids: CASSNPGTGRQPQHF. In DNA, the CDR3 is TGTGCCAGCAGTAACCCAGGGACAGGACGTCAGCCCCAGCATTTT.

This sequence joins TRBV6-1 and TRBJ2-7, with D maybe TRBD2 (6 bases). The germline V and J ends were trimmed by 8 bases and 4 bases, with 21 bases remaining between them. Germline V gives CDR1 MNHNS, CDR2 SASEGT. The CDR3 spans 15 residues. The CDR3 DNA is TGTGCCAGCTCCTCAGGGCGGGGTTCGGTGTACGAGCAGTACTTC. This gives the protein CASSSGRGSVYEQYF.

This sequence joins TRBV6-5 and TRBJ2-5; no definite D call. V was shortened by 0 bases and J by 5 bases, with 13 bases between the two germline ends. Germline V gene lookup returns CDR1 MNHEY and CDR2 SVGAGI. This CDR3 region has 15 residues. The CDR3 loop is CASSYSRDNEETQYF. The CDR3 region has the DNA TGTGCCAGCAGTTACTCGCGAGACAACGAGGAGACCCAGTACTTC.

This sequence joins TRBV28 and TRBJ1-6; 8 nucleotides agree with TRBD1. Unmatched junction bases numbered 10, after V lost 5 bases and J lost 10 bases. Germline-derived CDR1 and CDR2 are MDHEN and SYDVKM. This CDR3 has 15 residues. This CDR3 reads CASSKGDRGFSPLHF. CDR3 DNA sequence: TGTGCCAGCAGTAAGGGAGACAGGGGATTCTCACCCCTCCACTTT.

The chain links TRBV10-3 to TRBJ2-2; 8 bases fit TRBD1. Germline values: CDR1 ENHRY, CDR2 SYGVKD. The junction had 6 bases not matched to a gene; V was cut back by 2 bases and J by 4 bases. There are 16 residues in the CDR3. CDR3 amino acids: CAISERDRGSTGELFF. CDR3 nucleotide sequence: TGTGCCATCAGTGAGAGAGACAGGGGCAGCACCGGGGAGCTGTTTTTT.

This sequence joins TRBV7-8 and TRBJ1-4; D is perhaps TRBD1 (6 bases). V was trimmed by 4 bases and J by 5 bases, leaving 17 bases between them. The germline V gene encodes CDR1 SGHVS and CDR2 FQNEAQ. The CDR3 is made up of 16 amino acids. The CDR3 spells CASSSFRGLGNEKLFF. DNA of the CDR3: TGTGCCAGCAGCTCCTTCAGGGGATTGGGGAATGAAAAACTGTTTTTT.

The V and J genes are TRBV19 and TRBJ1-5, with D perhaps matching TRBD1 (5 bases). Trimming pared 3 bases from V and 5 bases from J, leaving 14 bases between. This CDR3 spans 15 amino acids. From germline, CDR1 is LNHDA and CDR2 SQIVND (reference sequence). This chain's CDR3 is CASSMGRFADQPQHF. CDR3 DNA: TGTGCCAGTAGTATGGGGCGGTTCGCGGATCAGCCCCAGCATTTT.

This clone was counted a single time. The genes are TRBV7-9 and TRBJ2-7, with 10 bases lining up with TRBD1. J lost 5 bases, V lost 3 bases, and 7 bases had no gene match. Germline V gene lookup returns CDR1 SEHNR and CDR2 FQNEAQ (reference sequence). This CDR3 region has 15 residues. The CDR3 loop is CASSLTGTGDDEQYF. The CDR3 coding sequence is TGTGCCAGCAGCTTGACCGGGACAGGGGACGACGAGCAGTACTTC.

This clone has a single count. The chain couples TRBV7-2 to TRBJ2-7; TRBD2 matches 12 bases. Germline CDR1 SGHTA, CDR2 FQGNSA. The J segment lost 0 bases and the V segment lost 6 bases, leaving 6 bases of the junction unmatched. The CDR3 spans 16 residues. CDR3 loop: CASRPTSGGISYEQYF. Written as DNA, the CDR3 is TGTGCCAGCAGACCTACTAGCGGGGGGATCTCCTACGAGCAGTACTTC.

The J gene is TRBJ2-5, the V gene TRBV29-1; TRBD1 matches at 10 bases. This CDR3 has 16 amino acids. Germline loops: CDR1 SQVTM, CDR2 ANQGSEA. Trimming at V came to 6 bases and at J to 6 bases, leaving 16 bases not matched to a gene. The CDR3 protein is CSVEGQGIGSGKTQYF. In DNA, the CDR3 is TGCAGCGTGGAGGGACAGGGGATTGGGTCTGGGAAGACCCAGTACTTC.

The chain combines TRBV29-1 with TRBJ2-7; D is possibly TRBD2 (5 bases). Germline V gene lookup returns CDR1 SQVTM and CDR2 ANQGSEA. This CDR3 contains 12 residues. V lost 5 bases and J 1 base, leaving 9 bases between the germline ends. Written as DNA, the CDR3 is TGCAGCGTTAGGACTGTTTCCTACGAGCAGTACTTC. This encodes CSVRTVSYEQYF.

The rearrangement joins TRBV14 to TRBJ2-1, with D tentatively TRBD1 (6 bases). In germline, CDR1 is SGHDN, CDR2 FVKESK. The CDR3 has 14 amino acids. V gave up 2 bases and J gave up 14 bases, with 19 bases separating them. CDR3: CASSQFWGSGDEFF. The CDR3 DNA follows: TGTGCCAGCAGCCAATTTTGGGGGTCAGGGGACGAGTTCTTC.

CDR3 loop: CASSVGGTLYNEQFF. Here the CDR3 DNA reads TGTGCCAGCAGCGTTGGCGGGACTCTCTACAATGAGCAGTTCTTC. This chain uses TRBV9 with TRBJ2-1; TRBD2 might be the D (6 bases). V lost 2 bases to trimming and J lost 3 bases, with 12 bases between them. CDR3 size: 15 residues. Germline loops: CDR1 SGDLS, CDR2 YYNGEE.

This CDR3 reads CAISGGQGYGYTF. The CDR3 DNA is TGTGCCATCAGTGGAGGACAGGGATATGGCTACACCTTC. The V gene is TRBV10-3, the J gene TRBJ1-2, with TRBD1 matching over 8 bases. In germline, CDR1 is ENHRY, CDR2 SYGVKD. The CDR3 is 13 residues long. With 4 bases clipped from V and 5 bases from J, the junction kept 3 bases outside the gene matches.

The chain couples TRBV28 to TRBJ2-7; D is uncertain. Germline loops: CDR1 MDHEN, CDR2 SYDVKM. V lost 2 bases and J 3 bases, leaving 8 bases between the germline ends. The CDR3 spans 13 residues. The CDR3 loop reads CASSLRGYYEQYF. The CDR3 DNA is TGTGCCAGCAGTTTACGAGGTTACTACGAGCAGTACTTC.

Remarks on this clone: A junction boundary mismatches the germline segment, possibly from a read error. CDR3 region: CASSPDREYGYPF. In DNA, the CDR3 is TGTGCCAGCAGCCCGGACAGGGAATATGGCTACCCCTTC. The chain couples TRBV6-5 to TRBJ1-2, with 8 nucleotides matching TRBD1. CDR3 length: 13 amino acids. Looked up from germline, CDR1 is MNHEY and CDR2 is SVGAGI.

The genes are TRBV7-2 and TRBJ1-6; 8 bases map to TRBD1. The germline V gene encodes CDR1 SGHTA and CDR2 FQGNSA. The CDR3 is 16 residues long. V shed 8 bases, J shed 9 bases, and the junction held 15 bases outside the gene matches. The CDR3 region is CASDHRGSLSGSPLHF. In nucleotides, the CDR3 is TGTGCCAGCGATCACAGGGGGTCCTTATCTGGTTCACCCCTCCACTTT.

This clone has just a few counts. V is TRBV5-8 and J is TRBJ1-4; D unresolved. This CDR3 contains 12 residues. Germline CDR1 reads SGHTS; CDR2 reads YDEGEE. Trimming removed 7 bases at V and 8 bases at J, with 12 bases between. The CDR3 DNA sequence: TGTGCCAGCTCCCTTCGGAGGGAAAAACTGTTTTTT. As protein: CASSLRREKLFF.

CDR3 amino acids: CAWSVPGEGTGNTIYF. CDR3 bases: TGTGCCTGGAGTGTACCTGGCGAGGGCACCGGAAACACCATATATTTT. V is TRBV30 and J is TRBJ1-3; no clear D. Germline CDR1 and CDR2: GTSNPN and SVGIG (reference sequence). V was cut by 0 bases and J by 4 bases, with 16 bases left in between. The CDR3 sequence is 16 residues long.

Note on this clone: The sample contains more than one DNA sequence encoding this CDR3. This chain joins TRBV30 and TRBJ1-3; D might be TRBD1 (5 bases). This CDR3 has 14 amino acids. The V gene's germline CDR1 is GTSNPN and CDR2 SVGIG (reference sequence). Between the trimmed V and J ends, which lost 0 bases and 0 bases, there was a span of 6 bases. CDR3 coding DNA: TGTGCCTGGAGTGTGGGGGGCTCTGGAAACACCATATATTTT. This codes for CAWSVGGSGNTIYF.

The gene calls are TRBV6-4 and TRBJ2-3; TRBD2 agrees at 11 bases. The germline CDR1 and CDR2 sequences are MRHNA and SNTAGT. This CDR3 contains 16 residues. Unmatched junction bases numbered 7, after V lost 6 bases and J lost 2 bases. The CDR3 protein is CASSDTSGGYTDTQYF. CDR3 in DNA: TGTGCCAGCAGCGACACTAGCGGGGGCTACACAGATACGCAGTATTTT.

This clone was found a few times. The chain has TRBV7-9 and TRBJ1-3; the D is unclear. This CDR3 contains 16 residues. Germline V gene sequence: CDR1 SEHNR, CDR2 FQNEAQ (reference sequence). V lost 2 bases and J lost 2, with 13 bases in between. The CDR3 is CASSLRTAGAGNTIYF. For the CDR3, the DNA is TGTGCCAGCAGCTTACGGACTGCCGGGGCTGGAAACACCATATATTTT.

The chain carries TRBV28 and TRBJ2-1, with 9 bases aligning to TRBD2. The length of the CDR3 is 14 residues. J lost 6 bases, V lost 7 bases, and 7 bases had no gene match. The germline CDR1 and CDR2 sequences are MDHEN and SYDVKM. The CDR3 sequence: CASNAGGPGNEQFF. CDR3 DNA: TGTGCCAGCAACGCGGGAGGGCCGGGCAATGAGCAGTTCTTC.

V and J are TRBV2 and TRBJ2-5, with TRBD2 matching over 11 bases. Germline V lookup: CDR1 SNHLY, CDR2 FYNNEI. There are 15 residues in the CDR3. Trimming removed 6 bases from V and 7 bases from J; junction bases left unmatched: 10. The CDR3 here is CASSFTTSGRGTQYF. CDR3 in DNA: TGTGCCAGCAGCTTCACCACTAGCGGGAGAGGGACCCAGTACTTC.

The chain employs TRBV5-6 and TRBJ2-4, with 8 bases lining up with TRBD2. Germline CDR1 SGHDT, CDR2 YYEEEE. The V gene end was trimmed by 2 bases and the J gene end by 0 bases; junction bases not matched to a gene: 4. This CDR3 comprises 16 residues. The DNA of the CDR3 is TGTGCCAGCAGCTTCGGGAGGGTCCTAGCCAAAAACATTCAGTACTTC. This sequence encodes CASSFGRVLAKNIQYF.

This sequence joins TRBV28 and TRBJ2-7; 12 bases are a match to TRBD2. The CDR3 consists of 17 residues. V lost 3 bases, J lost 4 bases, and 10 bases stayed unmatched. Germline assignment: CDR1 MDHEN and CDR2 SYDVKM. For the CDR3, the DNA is TGTGCCAGCAGTTTTAATCCTAGCGGGAGGGCCGATTACGAGCAGTACTTC. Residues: CASSFNPSGRADYEQYF.

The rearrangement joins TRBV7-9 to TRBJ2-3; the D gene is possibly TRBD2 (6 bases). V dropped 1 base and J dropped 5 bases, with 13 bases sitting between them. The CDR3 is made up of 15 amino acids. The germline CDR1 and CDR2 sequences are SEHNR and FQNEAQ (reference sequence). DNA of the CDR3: TGTGCCAGCAGCTTAGTGGAGGGCGGGATAGATACGCAGTATTTT. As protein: CASSLVEGGIDTQYF. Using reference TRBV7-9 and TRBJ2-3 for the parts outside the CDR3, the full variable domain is DTGVSQNPRHKITKRGQNVTFRCDPISEHNRLYWYRQTLGQGPEFLTYFQNEAQLEKSRLLSDRFSAERPKGSFSTLEIQRTEQGDSAMYLCASSLVEGGIDTQYFGPGTRLTVL.

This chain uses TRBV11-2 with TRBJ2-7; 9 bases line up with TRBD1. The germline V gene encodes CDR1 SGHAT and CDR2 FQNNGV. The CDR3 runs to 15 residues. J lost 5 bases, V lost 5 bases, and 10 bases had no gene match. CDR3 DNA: TGTGCCAGCAGCCCCCTCGCGGGACAGGGCCACGAGCAGTACTTC. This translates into CASSPLAGQGHEQYF.

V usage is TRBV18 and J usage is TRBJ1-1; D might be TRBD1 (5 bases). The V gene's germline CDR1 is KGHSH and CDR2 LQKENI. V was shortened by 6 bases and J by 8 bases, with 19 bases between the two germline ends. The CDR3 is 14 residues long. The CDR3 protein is CASSRGAESPEAFF. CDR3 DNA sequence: TGTGCCAGCTCCCGTGGGGCGGAGTCTCCAGAAGCTTTCTTT.

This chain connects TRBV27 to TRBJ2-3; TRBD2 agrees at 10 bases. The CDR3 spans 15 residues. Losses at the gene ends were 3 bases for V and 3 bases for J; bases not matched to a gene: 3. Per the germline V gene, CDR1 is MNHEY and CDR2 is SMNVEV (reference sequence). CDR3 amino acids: CASSFRAGGTDTQYF. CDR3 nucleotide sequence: TGTGCCAGCAGTTTTCGAGCGGGAGGGACAGATACGCAGTATTTT.